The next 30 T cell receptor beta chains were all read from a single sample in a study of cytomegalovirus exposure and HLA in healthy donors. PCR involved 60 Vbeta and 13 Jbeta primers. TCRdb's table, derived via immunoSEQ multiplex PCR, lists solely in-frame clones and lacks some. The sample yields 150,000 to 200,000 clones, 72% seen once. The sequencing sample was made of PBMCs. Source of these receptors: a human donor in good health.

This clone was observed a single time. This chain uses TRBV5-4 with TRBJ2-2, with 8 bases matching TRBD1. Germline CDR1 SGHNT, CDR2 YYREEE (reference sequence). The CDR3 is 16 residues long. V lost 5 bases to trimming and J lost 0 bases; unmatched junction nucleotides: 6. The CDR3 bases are TGTGCCAGCAGGAGTTGGACAGGGACGAACACCGGGGAGCTGTTTTTT. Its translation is CASRSWTGTNTGELFF.

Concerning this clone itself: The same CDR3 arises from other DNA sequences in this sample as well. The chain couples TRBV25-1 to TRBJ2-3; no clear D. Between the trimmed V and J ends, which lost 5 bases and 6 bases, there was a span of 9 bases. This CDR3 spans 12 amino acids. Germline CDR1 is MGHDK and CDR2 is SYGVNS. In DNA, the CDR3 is TGTGCCAGCAGTTCAACAACGGATACGCAGTATTTT. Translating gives CASSSTTDTQYF.

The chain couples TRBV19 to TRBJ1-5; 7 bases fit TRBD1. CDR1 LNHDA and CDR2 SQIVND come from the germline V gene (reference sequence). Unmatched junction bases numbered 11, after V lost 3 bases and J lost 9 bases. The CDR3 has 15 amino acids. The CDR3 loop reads CASSIARGGGRPQHF. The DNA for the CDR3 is TGTGCCAGTAGTATTGCTCGAGGGGGCGGAAGGCCCCAGCATTTT.

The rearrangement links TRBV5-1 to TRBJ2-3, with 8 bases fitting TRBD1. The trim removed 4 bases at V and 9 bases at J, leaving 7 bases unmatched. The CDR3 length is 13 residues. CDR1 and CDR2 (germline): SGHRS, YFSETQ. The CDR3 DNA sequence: TGCGCCAGCAGCCCGACACAGGGGGAGACGCAGTATTTT. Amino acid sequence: CASSPTQGETQYF. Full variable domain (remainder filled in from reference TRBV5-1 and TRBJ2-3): KAGVTQTPRYLIKTRGQQVTLSCSPISGHRSVSWYQQTPGQGLQFLFEYFSETQRNKGNFPGRFSGRQFSNSRSEMNVSTLELGDSALYLCASSPTQGETQYFGPGTRLTVL.

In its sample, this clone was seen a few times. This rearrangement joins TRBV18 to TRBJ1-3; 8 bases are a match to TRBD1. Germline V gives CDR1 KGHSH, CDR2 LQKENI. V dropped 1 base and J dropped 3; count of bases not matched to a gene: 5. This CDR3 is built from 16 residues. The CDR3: CASSPLQGADGNTIYF. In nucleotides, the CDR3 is TGTGCCAGCTCACCACTTCAGGGGGCTGATGGAAACACCATATATTTT.

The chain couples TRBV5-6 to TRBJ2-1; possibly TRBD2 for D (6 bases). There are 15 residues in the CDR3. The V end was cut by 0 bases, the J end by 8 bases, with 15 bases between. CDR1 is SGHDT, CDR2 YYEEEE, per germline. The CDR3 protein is CASSLAAGPSDEQFF. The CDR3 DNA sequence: TGTGCCAGCAGCTTGGCCGCGGGGCCCAGCGATGAGCAGTTCTTC.

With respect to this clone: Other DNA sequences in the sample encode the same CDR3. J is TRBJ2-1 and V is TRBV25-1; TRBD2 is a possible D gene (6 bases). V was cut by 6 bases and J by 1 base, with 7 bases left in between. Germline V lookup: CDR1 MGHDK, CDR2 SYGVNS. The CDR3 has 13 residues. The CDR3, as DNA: TGTGCCAGCAGGGAGGGATCCTACAATGAGCAGTTCTTC. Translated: CASREGSYNEQFF. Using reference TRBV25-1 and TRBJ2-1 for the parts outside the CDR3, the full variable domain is EADIYQTPRYLVIGTGKKITLECSQTMGHDKMYWYQQDPGMELHLIHYSYGVNSTEKGDLSSESTVSRIRTEHFPLTLESARPSHTSQYLCASREGSYNEQFFGPGTRLTVL.

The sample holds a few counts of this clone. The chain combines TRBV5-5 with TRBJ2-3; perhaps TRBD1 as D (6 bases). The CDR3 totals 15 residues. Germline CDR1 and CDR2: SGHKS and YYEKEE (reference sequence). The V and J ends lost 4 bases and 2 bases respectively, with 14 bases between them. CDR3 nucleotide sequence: TGTGCCAGCAGCCTAGACGGGGACATCACAGATACGCAGTATTTT. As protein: CASSLDGDITDTQYF.

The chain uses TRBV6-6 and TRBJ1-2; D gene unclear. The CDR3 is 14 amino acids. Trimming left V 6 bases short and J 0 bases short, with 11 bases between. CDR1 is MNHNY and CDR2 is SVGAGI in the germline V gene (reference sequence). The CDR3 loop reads CASSLAQSNYGYTF. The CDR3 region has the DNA TGTGCCAGCAGCCTTGCACAGTCTAACTATGGCTACACCTTC.

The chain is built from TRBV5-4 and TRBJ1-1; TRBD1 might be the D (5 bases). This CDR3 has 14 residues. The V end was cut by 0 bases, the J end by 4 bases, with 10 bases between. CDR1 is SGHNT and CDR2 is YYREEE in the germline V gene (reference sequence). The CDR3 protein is CASSLAVRGTEAFF. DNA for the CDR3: TGTGCCAGCAGCTTGGCGGTAAGGGGCACTGAAGCTTTCTTT.

As DNA, the CDR3 is TGTGCCGGTCAAGGAGGCACCGGGGAGCTGTTTTTT. Protein product: CAGQGGTGELFF. The chain couples TRBV25-1 to TRBJ2-2, with D maybe TRBD2 (5 bases). Between the trimmed V and J ends, which lost 11 bases and 4 bases, there was a span of 11 bases. The germline V gene encodes CDR1 MGHDK and CDR2 SYGVNS. This CDR3 is built from 12 residues.

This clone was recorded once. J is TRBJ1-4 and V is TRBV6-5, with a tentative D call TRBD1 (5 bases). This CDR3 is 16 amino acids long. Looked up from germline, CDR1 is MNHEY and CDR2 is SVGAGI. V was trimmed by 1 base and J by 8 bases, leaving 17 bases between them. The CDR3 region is CASSYWGTQDREKLFF. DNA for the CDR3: TGTGCCAGCAGTTACTGGGGGACTCAGGACCGGGAAAAACTGTTTTTT.

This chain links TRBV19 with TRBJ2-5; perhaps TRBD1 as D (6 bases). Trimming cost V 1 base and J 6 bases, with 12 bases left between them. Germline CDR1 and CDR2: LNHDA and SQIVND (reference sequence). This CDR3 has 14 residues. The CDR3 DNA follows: TGTGCCAGTAGTATAGCGACAGGCCGCCAGACCCAGTACTTC. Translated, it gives CASSIATGRQTQYF.

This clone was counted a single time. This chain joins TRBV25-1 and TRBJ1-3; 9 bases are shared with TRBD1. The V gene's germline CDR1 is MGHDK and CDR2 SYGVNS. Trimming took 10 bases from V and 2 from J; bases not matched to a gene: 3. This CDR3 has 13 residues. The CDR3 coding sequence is TGTGCCACCAGGACAGGGGCTGGAAACACCATATATTTT. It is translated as CATRTGAGNTIYF.

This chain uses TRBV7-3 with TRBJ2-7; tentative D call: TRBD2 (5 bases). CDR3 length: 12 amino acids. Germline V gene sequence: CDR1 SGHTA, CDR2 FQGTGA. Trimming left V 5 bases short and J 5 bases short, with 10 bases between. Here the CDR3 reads CASSPDLNEQYF. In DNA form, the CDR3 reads TGTGCCAGCAGCCCGGACTTAAACGAGCAGTACTTC.

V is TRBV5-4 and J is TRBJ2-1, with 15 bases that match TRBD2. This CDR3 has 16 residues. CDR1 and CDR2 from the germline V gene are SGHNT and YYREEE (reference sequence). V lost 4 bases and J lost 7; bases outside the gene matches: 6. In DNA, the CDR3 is TGTGCCAGCAGCGGGGGACTAGCGGGGGGTTTTAATGAGCAGTTCTTC. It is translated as CASSGGLAGGFNEQFF.

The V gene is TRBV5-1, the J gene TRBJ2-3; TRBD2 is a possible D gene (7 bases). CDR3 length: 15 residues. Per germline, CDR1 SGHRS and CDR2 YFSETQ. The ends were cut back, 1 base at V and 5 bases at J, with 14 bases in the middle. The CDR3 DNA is TGCGCCAGCAGCTTGATTCCGGGGGGCGGAGATACGCAGTATTTT. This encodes CASSLIPGGGDTQYF.

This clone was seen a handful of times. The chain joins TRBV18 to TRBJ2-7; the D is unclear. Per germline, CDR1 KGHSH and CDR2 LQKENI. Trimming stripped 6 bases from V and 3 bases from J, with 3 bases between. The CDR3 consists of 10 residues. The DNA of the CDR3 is TGTGCCAGCTCCCGCTACGAGCAGTACTTC. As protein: CASSRYEQYF.

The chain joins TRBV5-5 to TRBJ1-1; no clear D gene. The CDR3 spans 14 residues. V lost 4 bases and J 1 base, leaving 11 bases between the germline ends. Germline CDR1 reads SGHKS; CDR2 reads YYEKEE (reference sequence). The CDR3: CASSPGGSNTEAFF. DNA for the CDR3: TGTGCCAGCAGCCCGGGTGGTTCGAACACTGAAGCTTTCTTT. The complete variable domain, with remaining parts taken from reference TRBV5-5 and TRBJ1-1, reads DAGVTQSPTHLIKTRGQQVTLRCSPISGHKSVSWYQQVLGQGPQFIFQYYEKEERGRGNFPDRFSARQFPNYSSELNVNALLLGDSALYLCASSPGGSNTEAFFGQGTRLTVV.

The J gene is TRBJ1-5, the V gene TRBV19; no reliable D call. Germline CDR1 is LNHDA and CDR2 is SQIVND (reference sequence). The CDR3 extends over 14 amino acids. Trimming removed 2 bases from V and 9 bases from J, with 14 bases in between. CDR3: CASSIPGSGRPQHF. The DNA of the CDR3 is TGTGCCAGTAGTATACCGGGGTCAGGTCGGCCCCAGCATTTT. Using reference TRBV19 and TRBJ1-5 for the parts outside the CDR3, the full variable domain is DGGITQSPKYLFRKEGQNVTLSCEQNLNHDAMYWYRQDPGQGLRLIYYSQIVNDFQKGDIAEGYSVSREKKESFPLTVTSAQKNPTAFYLCASSIPGSGRPQHFGDGTRLSIL.

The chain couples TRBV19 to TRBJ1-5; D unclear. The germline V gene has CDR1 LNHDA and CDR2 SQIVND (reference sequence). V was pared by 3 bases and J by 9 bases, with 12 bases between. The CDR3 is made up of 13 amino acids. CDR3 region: CASSIGGEGPQHF. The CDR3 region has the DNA TGTGCCAGTAGTATTGGTGGGGAGGGGCCCCAGCATTTT.

CDR3 residues: CSVGATTSGELFF. As DNA, the CDR3 is TGCAGCGTTGGGGCCACGACCAGCGGGGAGCTGTTTTTT. The V and J genes are TRBV29-1 and TRBJ2-2; D ambiguous. V lost 4 bases, J lost 7 bases, and 13 bases lay in between. Per germline, CDR1 SQVTM and CDR2 ANQGSEA. The CDR3 is made up of 13 amino acids.

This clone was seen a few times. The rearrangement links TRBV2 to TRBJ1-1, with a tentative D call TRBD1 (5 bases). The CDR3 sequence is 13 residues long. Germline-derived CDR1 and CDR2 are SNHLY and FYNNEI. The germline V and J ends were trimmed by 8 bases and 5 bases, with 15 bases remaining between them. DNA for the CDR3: TGTGCCAGCCAGACAGATGGAGGGACTGAAGCTTTCTTT. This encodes CASQTDGGTEAFF.

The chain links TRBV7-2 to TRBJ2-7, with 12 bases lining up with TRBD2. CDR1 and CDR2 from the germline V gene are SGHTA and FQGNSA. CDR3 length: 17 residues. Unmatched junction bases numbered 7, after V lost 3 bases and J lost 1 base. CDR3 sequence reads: CASSFPGLAGISYEQYF. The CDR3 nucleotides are TGTGCCAGCAGCTTCCCCGGACTAGCGGGGATTTCCTACGAGCAGTACTTC. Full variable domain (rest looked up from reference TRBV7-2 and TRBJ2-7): GAGVSQSPSNKVTEKGKDVELRCDPISGHTALYWYRQSLGQGLEFLIYFQGNSAPDKSGLPSDRFSAERTGGSVSTLTIQRTQQEDSAVYLCASSFPGLAGISYEQYFGPGTRLTVT.

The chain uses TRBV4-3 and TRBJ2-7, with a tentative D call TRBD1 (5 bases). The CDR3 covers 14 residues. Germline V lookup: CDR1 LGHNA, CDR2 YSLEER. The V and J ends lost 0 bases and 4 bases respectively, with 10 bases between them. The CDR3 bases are TGCGCCAGCAGCCAAGATCGGGCAGGGTACGAGCAGTACTTC. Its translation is CASSQDRAGYEQYF.

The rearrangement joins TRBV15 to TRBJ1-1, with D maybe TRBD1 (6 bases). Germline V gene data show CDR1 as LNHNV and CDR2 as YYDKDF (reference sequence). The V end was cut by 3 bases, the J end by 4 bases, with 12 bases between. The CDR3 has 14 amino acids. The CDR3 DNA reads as TGTGCCACCAGCAGCCTGACAGGTTTCACTGAAGCTTTCTTT. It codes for CATSSLTGFTEAFF.

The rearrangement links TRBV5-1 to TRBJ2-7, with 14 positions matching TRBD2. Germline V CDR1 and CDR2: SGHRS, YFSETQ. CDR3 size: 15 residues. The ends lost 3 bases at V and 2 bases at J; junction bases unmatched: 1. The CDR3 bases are TGCGCCAGCAGCTGGACTAGCGGGGGGACCTACGAGCAGTACTTC. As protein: CASSWTSGGTYEQYF.

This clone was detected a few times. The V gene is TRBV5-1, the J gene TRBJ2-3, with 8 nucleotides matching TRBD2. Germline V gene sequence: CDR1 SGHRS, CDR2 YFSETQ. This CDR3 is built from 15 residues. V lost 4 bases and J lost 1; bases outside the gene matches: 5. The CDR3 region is CASSTVTSGTDTQYF. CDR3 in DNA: TGCGCCAGCAGCACGGTGACTAGCGGCACAGATACGCAGTATTTT.

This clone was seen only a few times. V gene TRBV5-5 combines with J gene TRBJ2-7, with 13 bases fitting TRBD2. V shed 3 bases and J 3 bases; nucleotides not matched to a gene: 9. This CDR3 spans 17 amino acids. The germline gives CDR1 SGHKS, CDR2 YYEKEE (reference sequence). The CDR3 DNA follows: TGTGCCAGCAGCTCTTATACTAGCGGGGGGGAATACTACGAGCAGTACTTC. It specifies CASSSYTSGGEYYEQYF.

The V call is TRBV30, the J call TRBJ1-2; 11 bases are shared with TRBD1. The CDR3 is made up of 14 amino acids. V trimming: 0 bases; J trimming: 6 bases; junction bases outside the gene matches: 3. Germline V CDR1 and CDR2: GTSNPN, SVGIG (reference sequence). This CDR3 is CAWSVKGQGDGYTF. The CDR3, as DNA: TGTGCCTGGAGTGTAAAGGGACAGGGGGATGGCTACACCTTC.